What follows is one T cell receptor (beta chain) and its context. The V segment lost 0 bases and the J segment 0 bases; nucleotides outside the gene matches: 9. The germline V gene encodes CDR1 SGHTA and CDR2 FQGNSA. The CDR3 length is 18 residues. This sample was included in a study of blood T cell repertoires in COVID-19. Profiling relied on immunoSEQ multiplex PCR, and the TCRdb table lists in-frame clones only, not all of them. The sample lists tens of thousands of clones; 84% were seen once. The origin of this receptor is a man in his 60s with acute or convalescent COVID-19. The sample was peripheral blood. The chain combines TRBV7-2 with TRBJ1-1; 8 bases fit TRBD1. The CDR3 nucleotides are TGTGCCAGCAGCTTAGCGTTTGCAGGGGGCCCCATGAACACTGAAGCTTTCTTT. This encodes CASSLAFAGGPMNTEAFF.